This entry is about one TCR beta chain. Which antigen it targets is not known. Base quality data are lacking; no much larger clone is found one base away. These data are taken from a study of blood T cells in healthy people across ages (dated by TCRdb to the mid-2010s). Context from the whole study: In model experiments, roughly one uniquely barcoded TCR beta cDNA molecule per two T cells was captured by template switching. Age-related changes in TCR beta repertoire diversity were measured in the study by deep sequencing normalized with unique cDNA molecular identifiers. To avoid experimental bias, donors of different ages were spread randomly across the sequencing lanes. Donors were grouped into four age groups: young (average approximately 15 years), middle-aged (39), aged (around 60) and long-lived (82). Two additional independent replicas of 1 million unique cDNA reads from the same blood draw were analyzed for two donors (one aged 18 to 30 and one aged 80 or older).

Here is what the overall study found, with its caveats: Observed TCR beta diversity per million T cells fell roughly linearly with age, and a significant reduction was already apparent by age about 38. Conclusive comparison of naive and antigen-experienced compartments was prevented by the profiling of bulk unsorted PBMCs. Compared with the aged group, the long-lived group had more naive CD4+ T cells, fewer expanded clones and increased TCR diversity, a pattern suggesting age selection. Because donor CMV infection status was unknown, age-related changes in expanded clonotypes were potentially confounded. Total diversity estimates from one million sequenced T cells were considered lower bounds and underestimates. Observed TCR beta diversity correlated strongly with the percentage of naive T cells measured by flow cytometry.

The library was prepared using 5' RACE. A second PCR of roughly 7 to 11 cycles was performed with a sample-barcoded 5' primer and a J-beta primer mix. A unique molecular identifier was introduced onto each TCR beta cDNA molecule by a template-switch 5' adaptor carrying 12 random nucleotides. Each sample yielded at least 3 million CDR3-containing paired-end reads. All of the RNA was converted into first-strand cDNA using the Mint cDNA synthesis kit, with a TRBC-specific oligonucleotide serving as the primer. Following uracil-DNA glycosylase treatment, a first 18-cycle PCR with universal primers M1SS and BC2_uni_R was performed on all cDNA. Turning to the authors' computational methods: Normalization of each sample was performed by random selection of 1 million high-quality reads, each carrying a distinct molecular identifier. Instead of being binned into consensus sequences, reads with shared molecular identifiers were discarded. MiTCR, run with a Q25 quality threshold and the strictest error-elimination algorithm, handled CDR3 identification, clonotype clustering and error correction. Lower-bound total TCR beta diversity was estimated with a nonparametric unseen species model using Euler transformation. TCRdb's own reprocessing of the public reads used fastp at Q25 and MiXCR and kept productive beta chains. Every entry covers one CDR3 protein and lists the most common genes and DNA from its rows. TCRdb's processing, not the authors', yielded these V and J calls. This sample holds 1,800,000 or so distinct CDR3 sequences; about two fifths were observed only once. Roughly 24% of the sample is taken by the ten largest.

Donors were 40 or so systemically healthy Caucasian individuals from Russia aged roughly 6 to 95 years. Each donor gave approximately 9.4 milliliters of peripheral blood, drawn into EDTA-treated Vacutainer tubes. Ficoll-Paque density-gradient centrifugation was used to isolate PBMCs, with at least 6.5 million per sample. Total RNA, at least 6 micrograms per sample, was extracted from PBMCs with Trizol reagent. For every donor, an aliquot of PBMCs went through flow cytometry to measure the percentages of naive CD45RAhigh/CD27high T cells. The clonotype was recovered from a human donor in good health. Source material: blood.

The base sequence is TGTGCCATCTCCACAGGCACAGCCTACGAGCAGTACTTC. This gives the protein CAISTGTAYEQYF. The sequence links TRBV12-3 or TRBV12-4 to TRBJ2-7; TRBD1 could be the D gene, as 5 bases match. Including the terminal cysteine and phenylalanine, the CDR3 comprises 13 residues. The sequence is cut down to CDR3 DNA, 39 bases in frame from base 1. Between the V and J ends, shortened by 10 bases and 2 bases respectively, the junction contains 15 bases.